This T cell receptor beta chain was recovered during a study of lymphopenia after photon versus proton radiotherapy. Overall study findings and caveats: Survival link was tested only in deceased patients; proton benefit remains a possibility. Oligoclonal CD8+ Temra expansion after nadir drove photon patients' diversity drop. Post-nadir TCR diversity decline inversely tracked overall survival among those who died.

Clones were read by immunoSEQ multiplex PCR, and TCRdb kept only the in-frame ones, dropping some. The repertoire has approximately 50,000 clones, 83% of them found once; the top ten carry just under 30%. The CDR3 extends over 12 amino acids. The germline V gene has CDR1 MDHEN and CDR2 SYDVKM. The germline V and J ends were trimmed by 6 bases and 4 bases, with 9 bases remaining between them. In the case of this clone: Its antigen is unidentified.

The chain uses TRBV28 and TRBJ1-2, with a tentative D call TRBD1 (5 bases). This sample comprised peripheral blood, obtained from a patient treated with photon-based radiotherapy. The receptor was derived from a man in his fifties or sixties with gastric cancer. Here the CDR3 reads CASRGRGYGYTF. The DNA of the CDR3 is TGTGCCAGCAGGGGGCGCGGCTATGGCTACACCTTC.